This T cell receptor beta chain was recorded in a study of CD8 T cells in Susac syndrome. Turning to this clonotype: The antigen remains unidentified.

Study-wide findings and caveats: In its TCR sequencing and HLA analysis, the study acknowledged that the number of individuals was relatively small.

Negative isolation yielded CD4+ and CD8+ T cells, and FACS enriched TEMRA cells. RNA in amounts of roughly 0.45 to 1 ug was reverse transcribed with random hexamers. The CDR3 of TCR beta was amplified by immunoSEQ multiplex PCR across 54 Vbeta and 13 Jbeta. TCRdb reprocessed the immunoSEQ multiplex PCR reads with MiXCR, giving one entry per CDR3 protein. The sample consists of about 150,000 distinct CDR3 sequences, just under 95% of them appearing once. CDR3 length: 13 residues. J was trimmed by 3 bases and V by 3 bases; bases with no gene match: 2. The chain carries TRBV12-3 or TRBV12-4 and TRBJ2-7; 7 nucleotides agree with TRBD1. The source of this sequence is a human donor with multiple sclerosis. Sequenced input: CD8+ T cells from PBMCs. Written as DNA, the CDR3 is TGTGCCAGCAGTTTGGGGACAGACTACGAGCAGTACTTC. The encoded protein is CASSLGTDYEQYF.